These 31 T cell receptor beta chains were sequenced from one sample in a study of cytomegalovirus exposure and HLA in healthy donors. In the PCR, 60 Vbeta and 13 Jbeta primers were used. Generated by immunoSEQ multiplex PCR, the TCRdb table keeps only in-frame clones and is missing some. The sample lists 110,000 or so clones; roughly 79% were seen once. Sequenced: PBMCs. Source of these receptors: a woman between 35 and 50 years old in good health and CMV-seronegative.

This chain joins TRBV5-1 and TRBJ1-2, with D uncertain. This CDR3 region has 14 residues. Germline-derived CDR1 and CDR2 are SGHRS and YFSETQ. V gave up 4 bases and J gave up 0 bases, with 10 bases separating them. CDR3 coding DNA: TGCGCCAGCAGCAACAGCCCCGCTAACTATGGCTACACCTTC. Encoded protein: CASSNSPANYGYTF.

This clone is a singleton in its sample. One end of the junction is discordant with germline, which a read error may explain. The chain uses TRBV7-7 and TRBJ1-1; no clear D. The CDR3 totals 13 residues. Per germline, CDR1 SSHAT and CDR2 FNYEAQ (reference sequence). The CDR3: CASSGRHGTEAFF. DNA of the CDR3: TGTGCTAGCAGCGGAAGACACGGCACTGAAGCTTTCTTT.

This chain links TRBV10-2 with TRBJ1-5, with 8 bases fitting TRBD1. Germline V CDR1 and CDR2: WSHSY, SAAADI. The CDR3 runs 15 residues. Germline trimming cut 4 bases from V and 4 bases from J; bases unmatched to any gene: 6. The CDR3 sequence: CASSASGGRNQPQHF. The CDR3 DNA is TGCGCCAGCAGTGCGTCAGGGGGCAGGAATCAGCCCCAGCATTTT.

The CDR3 DNA sequence: TGTGCCAGCTCACCACAGCGGGGGGGGTCAGATACGCAGTATTTT. It is translated as CASSPQRGGSDTQYF. The chain has TRBV18 and TRBJ2-3, with 10 positions matching TRBD2. Germline loops: CDR1 KGHSH, CDR2 LQKENI. V was pared by 1 base and J by 4 bases, with 2 bases of the junction left unmatched. This CDR3 contains 15 residues.

V is TRBV28 and J is TRBJ2-2; D not certain. The CDR3 is 12 residues long. Trimming took 6 bases from V and 4 from J, leaving 6 bases between them. Germline V gene sequence: CDR1 MDHEN, CDR2 SYDVKM. CDR3 coding DNA: TGTGCCAGCAGCCTAACCACCGGGGAGCTGTTTTTT. Translation: CASSLTTGELFF.

This chain connects TRBV5-6 to TRBJ2-1; D is undetermined. The germline gives CDR1 SGHDT, CDR2 YYEEEE. V lost 2 bases, J lost 0 bases, and 6 bases lay in between. The CDR3 has 14 amino acids. The CDR3 DNA sequence: TGTGCCAGCAGCTTCGGTAGCTCCTACAATGAGCAGTTCTTC. Translation: CASSFGSSYNEQFF.

The CDR3 DNA reads as TGCAGCGTTCGGGAGGGCGATGGCTACACCTTC. Amino acid sequence: CSVREGDGYTF. The chain has TRBV29-1 and TRBJ1-2; D ambiguous. CDR3 length equals 11 residues. Trimming shortened V by 5 bases and J by 6 bases, and 10 bases separated the two germline ends. CDR1 is SQVTM, CDR2 ANQGSEA, per germline.

The V and J genes are TRBV6-6 and TRBJ1-2; 10 bases are shared with TRBD1. Germline lookup yields CDR1 MNHNY and CDR2 SVGAGI (reference sequence). V dropped 5 bases and J dropped 8; count of bases not matched to a gene: 5. This CDR3 contains 13 residues. In DNA, the CDR3 is TGTGCCAGCAGTCCCAGGACAGGGGGGGGCTACACCTTC. Protein sequence: CASSPRTGGGYTF.

The J gene is TRBJ1-2, the V gene TRBV29-1; the D is unclear. Germline loops: CDR1 SQVTM, CDR2 ANQGSEA. The V end lost 6 bases, the J end lost 7 bases, and 9 bases lay between the germline ends. The CDR3 loop spans 10 amino acids. The CDR3 bases are TGCAGCGTCGATCGGGGTGGCTACACCTTC. It codes for CSVDRGGYTF.

This chain joins TRBV7-2 and TRBJ2-5; 16 nucleotides agree with TRBD2. The length of the CDR3 is 18 residues. V gave up 5 bases and J gave up 4 bases; unmatched junction bases: 10. Germline CDR1 reads SGHTA; CDR2 reads FQGNSA. The chain's CDR3 is CASSAPGLAGGRRETQYF. The CDR3 DNA reads as TGTGCCAGCAGCGCCCCGGGACTAGCGGGAGGGCGGAGAGAGACCCAGTACTTC.

The genes are TRBV21-1 and TRBJ2-7; the table calls TRBD1, which could not be checked here. TRBV21-1 has pseudogene status. This CDR3 region has 16 residues. The CDR3 DNA reads as TGTGCCAGCAGCAGAGATGCAGGGGGGTCTTCCTACGAGCAGTACTTC. It translates to CASSRDAGGSSYEQYF.

This clone was counted only a few times. The CDR3 protein is CASSLGSAGEAFF. The DNA for the CDR3 is TGTGCCAGCAGCTTAGGTAGCGCAGGAGAAGCTTTCTTT. V is TRBV11-2 and J is TRBJ1-1; D call uncertain. The CDR3 extends over 13 amino acids. Deletions cut 1 base from V and 8 bases from J, with 11 bases between. From germline, CDR1 is SGHAT and CDR2 FQNNGV. The complete variable domain, with remaining parts taken from reference TRBV11-2 and TRBJ1-1, reads EAGVAQSPRYKIIEKRQSVAFWCNPISGHATLYWYQQILGQGPKLLIQFQNNGVVDDSQLPKDRFSAERLKGVDSTLKIQPAKLEDSAVYLCASSLGSAGEAFFGQGTRLTVV.

V usage is TRBV19 and J usage is TRBJ1-1; 11 bases map to TRBD1. J was trimmed by 4 bases and V by 5 bases; bases with no gene match: 3. The CDR3 loop spans 14 amino acids. The germline V gene encodes CDR1 LNHDA and CDR2 SQIVND (reference sequence). In DNA, the CDR3 is TGTGCCAGTAGTCCGGACAGGGGGCTCACTGAAGCTTTCTTT. It specifies CASSPDRGLTEAFF.

This clone has a single count. The chain uses TRBV7-6 and TRBJ2-3; TRBD1 aligns across 7 bases. The CDR3 loop spans 14 amino acids. J gave up 1 base and V 4 bases, and 2 bases lay outside the gene matches. Germline V gives CDR1 SGHVS, CDR2 FNYEAQ. The CDR3 sequence: CASSSDRGTDTQYF. The CDR3 DNA sequence: TGTGCCAGCAGCTCCGACAGGGGCACAGATACGCAGTATTTT.

The chain has TRBV2 and TRBJ2-1; 8 bases fit TRBD2. Trimming removed 6 bases from V and 8 bases from J; junction bases left unmatched: 6. The CDR3 consists of 13 residues. In germline, CDR1 is SNHLY, CDR2 FYNNEI. The DNA for the CDR3 is TGTGCCAGCAGGTCGACTAGCGTCGATGAGCAGTTCTTC. It translates to CASRSTSVDEQFF.

The chain recombines TRBV6-1 with TRBJ1-1; weak D call: TRBD1 (5 bases). Trimming pared 4 bases from V and 0 bases from J, leaving 15 bases between. The V gene's germline CDR1 is MNHNS and CDR2 SASEGT. The CDR3 spans 16 residues. As DNA, the CDR3 is TGTGCCAGCAGTGGAAGGAGGGGCACCATGAACACTGAAGCTTTCTTT. This translates into CASSGRRGTMNTEAFF.

The rearrangement links TRBV19 to TRBJ2-2; D is possibly TRBD1 (5 bases). Trimming shortened V by 8 bases and J by 1 base, and 11 bases separated the two germline ends. Germline V CDR1 and CDR2: LNHDA, SQIVND (reference sequence). The CDR3 is 14 amino acids. Here the CDR3 DNA reads TGTGCCAGTCGCGCCGACAGGAACACCGGGGAGCTGTTTTTT. It is translated as CASRADRNTGELFF.

This clone is a singleton in its sample. CDR3 nucleotides: TGTGCCAGCAGTCAAACAGATTTTTACGAGCAGTACTTC. Amino acids: CASSQTDFYEQYF. The genes are TRBV6-5 and TRBJ2-5; no clear D gene. The J call could be wrong; TRBJ2-7 is a better fit for the DNA end. This CDR3 contains 13 residues. Looked up from germline, CDR1 is MNHEY and CDR2 is SVGAGI.

J is TRBJ1-5 and V is TRBV2, with a tentative D call TRBD1 (5 bases). CDR3 length: 14 residues. Germline V gene data show CDR1 as SNHLY and CDR2 as FYNNEI. Trimming removed 0 bases from V and 8 bases from J, with 11 bases in between. CDR3 bases: TGTGCCAGCAGTGAAGCAGCAGGGACTAAGCCCCAGCATTTT. As protein: CASSEAAGTKPQHF.

The chain is built from TRBV29-1 and TRBJ2-1, with D unclear. The V end was cut by 1 base, the J end by 5 bases, with 9 bases between. CDR3 length: 13 residues. Germline V CDR1 and CDR2: SQVTM, ANQGSEA. The CDR3 sequence: CSVEGTAHNEQFF. DNA for the CDR3: TGCAGCGTTGAAGGCACTGCACACAATGAGCAGTTCTTC.

This rearrangement joins TRBV2 to TRBJ2-1; TRBD2 might be the D (7 bases). Deletions cut 6 bases from V and 7 bases from J, with 22 bases between. The CDR3 consists of 16 residues. CDR1 is SNHLY and CDR2 is FYNNEI in the germline V gene. The CDR3 here is CASSPNLGGAKNEQFF. CDR3 DNA sequence: TGTGCCAGCAGCCCGAATTTAGGGGGGGCTAAGAATGAGCAGTTCTTC.

The V and J genes are TRBV5-1 and TRBJ1-4; D perhaps matches TRBD1 (5 bases). The CDR3 runs to 16 residues. V lost 4 bases to trimming and J lost 4 bases, with 17 bases between them. The germline CDR1 and CDR2 sequences are SGHRS and YFSETQ. The CDR3 sequence is CASSPGHPPLNEKLFF. The CDR3, as DNA: TGCGCCAGCAGCCCCGGACACCCACCCCTTAATGAAAAACTGTTTTTT. Full variable domain (rest looked up from reference TRBV5-1 and TRBJ1-4): KAGVTQTPRYLIKTRGQQVTLSCSPISGHRSVSWYQQTPGQGLQFLFEYFSETQRNKGNFPGRFSGRQFSNSRSEMNVSTLELGDSALYLCASSPGHPPLNEKLFFGSGTQLSVL.

The CDR3 nucleotides read TGCGCCAGCAGCTTTCCGGGGGAAGTCTACGAGCAGTACTTC. This sequence encodes CASSFPGEVYEQYF. This sequence joins TRBV5-1 and TRBJ2-7; possible D gene TRBD2, 6 bases. CDR3 length: 14 residues. The V end lost 2 bases, the J end lost 3 bases, and 12 bases lay between the germline ends. From germline, CDR1 is SGHRS and CDR2 YFSETQ. Looking up the rest from reference TRBV5-1 and TRBJ2-7 gives the full variable domain: KAGVTQTPRYLIKTRGQQVTLSCSPISGHRSVSWYQQTPGQGLQFLFEYFSETQRNKGNFPGRFSGRQFSNSRSEMNVSTLELGDSALYLCASSFPGEVYEQYFGPGTRLTVT.

In regard to this clone: This specimen includes other DNA sequences encoding the same CDR3. V is TRBV6-5 and J is TRBJ2-2; TRBD1 agrees at 8 bases. Germline CDR1 reads MNHEY; CDR2 reads SVGAGI. CDR3 length: 15 residues. The V segment lost 4 bases and the J segment 2 bases; nucleotides outside the gene matches: 3. The CDR3 here is CASSFRGPNTGELFF. The CDR3 DNA reads TGTGCCAGCAGTTTCAGGGGGCCCAACACCGGGGAGCTGTTTTTT.

The V and J genes are TRBV11-2 and TRBJ2-1; 9 positions agree with TRBD1. CDR1 is SGHAT and CDR2 is FQNNGV in the germline V gene. Trimming cost V 5 bases and J 8 bases; bases outside gene matches: 16. CDR3 length: 17 amino acids. CDR3 sequence (DNA): TGTGCCAGCAGCCATCAATCCGGGACAGGGAGTTACGATGAGCAGTTCTTC. Encoded protein: CASSHQSGTGSYDEQFF.

The rearrangement joins TRBV9 to TRBJ1-2; D possibly corresponds to TRBD1 (6 bases). The germline CDR1 and CDR2 sequences are SGDLS and YYNGEE. Trimming pared 4 bases from V and 5 bases from J, leaving 27 bases between. The CDR3 spans 18 residues. The CDR3 sequence: CASSLPNGEGDYSYGYTF. In nucleotides, the CDR3 is TGTGCCAGCAGCCTCCCAAACGGGGAGGGGGATTATTCGTATGGCTACACCTTC.

The rearrangement links TRBV2 to TRBJ1-2; 12 nucleotides agree with TRBD1. Germline V gene lookup returns CDR1 SNHLY and CDR2 FYNNEI. The length of the CDR3 is 14 residues. The J segment lost 4 bases and the V segment lost 6 bases, leaving 3 bases of the junction unmatched. This CDR3 reads CASSPGQGAYGYTF. Here the CDR3 DNA reads TGTGCCAGCAGCCCGGGACAGGGGGCCTATGGCTACACCTTC.

The rearrangement uses TRBV14 and TRBJ2-5; D is possibly TRBD2 (5 bases). The J call may be incorrect, as the DNA end agrees better with TRBJ2-7. Germline values: CDR1 SGHDN, CDR2 FVKESK. The CDR3 extends over 15 amino acids. DNA of the CDR3: TGTGCCAGCAGCCAAATGGGAGTTGGGTCCTACGAGCAGTACTTC. Protein product: CASSQMGVGSYEQYF.

This clone was observed a handful of times. The V gene is TRBV6-4, the J gene TRBJ1-1; TRBD1 matches 10 bases. From germline, CDR1 is MRHNA and CDR2 SNTAGT. The junction had 17 bases not matched to a gene; V was cut back by 10 bases and J by 6 bases. The CDR3 has 16 amino acids. As DNA, the CDR3 is TGTGCCACCTCTGAAAGACAGGGGGCGAATACGGCTGAAGCTTTCTTT. Amino acid sequence: CATSERQGANTAEAFF.

This clone was seen more than once but under ten times. The chain links TRBV5-4 to TRBJ1-2; no reliable D call. The length of the CDR3 is 13 residues. CDR1 SGHNT and CDR2 YYREEE come from the germline V gene (reference sequence). V was pared by 3 bases and J by 1 base, with 7 bases between. The CDR3: CASSSTLNYGYTF. In nucleotides, the CDR3 is TGTGCCAGCAGCTCGACACTTAACTATGGCTACACCTTC. Supplemented by reference TRBV5-4 and TRBJ1-2, the full variable domain reads ETGVTQSPTHLIKTRGQQVTLRCSSQSGHNTVSWYQQALGQGPQFIFQYYREEENGRGNFPPRFSGLQFPNYSSELNVNALELDDSALYLCASSSTLNYGYTFGSGTRLTVV.

V usage is TRBV18 and J usage is TRBJ2-4; weak D call: TRBD1 (6 bases). V lost 0 bases and J lost 0, with 15 bases in between. From germline, CDR1 is KGHSH and CDR2 LQKENI. The CDR3 is made up of 18 amino acids. The CDR3 sequence is CASSPPRGQGPAKNIQYF. CDR3 in DNA: TGTGCCAGCTCACCACCGAGGGGACAAGGGCCAGCCAAAAACATTCAGTACTTC.